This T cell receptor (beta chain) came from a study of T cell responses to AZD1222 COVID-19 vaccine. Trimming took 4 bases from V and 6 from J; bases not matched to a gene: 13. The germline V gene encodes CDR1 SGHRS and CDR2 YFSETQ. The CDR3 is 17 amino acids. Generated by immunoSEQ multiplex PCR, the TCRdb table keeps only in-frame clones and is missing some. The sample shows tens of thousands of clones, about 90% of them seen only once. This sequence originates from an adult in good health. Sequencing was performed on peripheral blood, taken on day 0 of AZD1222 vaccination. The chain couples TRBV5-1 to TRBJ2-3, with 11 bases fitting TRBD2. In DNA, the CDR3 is TGCGCCAGCAGCACCACTACTAGCGGGAGTTGGACTGATACGCAGTATTTT. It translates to CASSTTTSGSWTDTQYF.